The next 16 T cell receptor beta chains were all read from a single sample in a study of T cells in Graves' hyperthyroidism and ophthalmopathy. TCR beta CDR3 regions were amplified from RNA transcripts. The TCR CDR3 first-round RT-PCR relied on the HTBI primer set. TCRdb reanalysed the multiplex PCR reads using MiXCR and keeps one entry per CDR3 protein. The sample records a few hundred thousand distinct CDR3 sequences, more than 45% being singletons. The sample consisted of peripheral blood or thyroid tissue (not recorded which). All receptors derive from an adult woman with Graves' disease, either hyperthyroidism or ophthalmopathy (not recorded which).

The CDR3 sequence is CASSGQGSIAEAFF. The CDR3 region has the DNA TGTGCCAGTAGTGGACAGGGGTCAATAGCTGAAGCTTTCTTT. The chain combines TRBV19 with TRBJ1-1; 9 bases fit TRBD1. This CDR3 is built from 14 residues. Germline CDR1 LNHDA, CDR2 SQIVND (reference sequence). Trimming removed 5 bases from V and 6 bases from J; junction bases left unmatched: 7.

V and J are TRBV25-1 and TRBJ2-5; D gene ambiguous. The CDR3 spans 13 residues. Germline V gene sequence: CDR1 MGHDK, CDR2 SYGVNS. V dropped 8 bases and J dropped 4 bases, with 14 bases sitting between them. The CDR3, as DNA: TGTGCCAGCGTTGAAGACCCTCCAGAGACCCAGTACTTC. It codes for CASVEDPPETQYF.

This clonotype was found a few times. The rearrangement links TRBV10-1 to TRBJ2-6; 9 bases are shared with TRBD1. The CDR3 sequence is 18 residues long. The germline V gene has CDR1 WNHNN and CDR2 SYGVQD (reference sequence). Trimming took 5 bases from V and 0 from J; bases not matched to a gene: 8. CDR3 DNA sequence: TGCGCCAGCAGTCCGGGACAGGGTTCCCGCTCTGGGGCCAACGTCCTGACTTTC. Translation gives CASSPGQGSRSGANVLTF.

The DNA of the CDR3 is TGTGCCAGCAGCGCTGAGGGCACTGAAAAACTGTTTTTT. The encoded protein is CASSAEGTEKLFF. The rearrangement links TRBV7-3 to TRBJ1-4; unclear D gene. The CDR3 runs to 13 residues. V lost 5 bases, J lost 7 bases, and 11 bases lay in between. The germline V gene has CDR1 SGHTA and CDR2 FQGTGA.

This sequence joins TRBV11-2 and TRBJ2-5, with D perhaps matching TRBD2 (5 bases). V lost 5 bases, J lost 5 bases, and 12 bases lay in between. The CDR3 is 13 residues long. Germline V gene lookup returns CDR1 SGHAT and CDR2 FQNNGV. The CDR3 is CASSPGVEETQYF. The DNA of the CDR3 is TGTGCCAGCAGCCCCGGGGTTGAGGAGACCCAGTACTTC.

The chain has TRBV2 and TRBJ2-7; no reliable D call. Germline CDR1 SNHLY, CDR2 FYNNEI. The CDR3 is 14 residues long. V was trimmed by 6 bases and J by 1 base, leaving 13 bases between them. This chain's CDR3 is CASRTSLVSYEQYF. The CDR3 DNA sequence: TGTGCCAGCAGAACGTCTCTAGTTTCCTACGAGCAGTACTTC.

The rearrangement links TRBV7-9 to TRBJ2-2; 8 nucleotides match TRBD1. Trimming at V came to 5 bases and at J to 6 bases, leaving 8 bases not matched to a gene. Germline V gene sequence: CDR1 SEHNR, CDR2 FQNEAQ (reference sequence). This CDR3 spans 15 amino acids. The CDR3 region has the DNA TGTGCCAGCAGCCCCGGGACAGGATTCCCCGGGGAGCTGTTTTTT. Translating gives CASSPGTGFPGELFF.

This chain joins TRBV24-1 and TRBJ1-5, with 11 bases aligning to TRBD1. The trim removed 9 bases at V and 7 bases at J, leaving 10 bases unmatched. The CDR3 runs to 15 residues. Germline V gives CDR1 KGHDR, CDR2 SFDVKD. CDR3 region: CATVDRTGGWQPQHF. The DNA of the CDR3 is TGTGCCACCGTCGACCGGACAGGGGGCTGGCAGCCCCAGCATTTT.

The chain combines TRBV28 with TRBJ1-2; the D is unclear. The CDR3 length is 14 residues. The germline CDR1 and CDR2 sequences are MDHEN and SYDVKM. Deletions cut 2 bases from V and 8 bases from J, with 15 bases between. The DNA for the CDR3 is TGTGCCAGCAGTTTAGAAGGAGGTTGGAACGGCTACACCTTC. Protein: CASSLEGGWNGYTF.

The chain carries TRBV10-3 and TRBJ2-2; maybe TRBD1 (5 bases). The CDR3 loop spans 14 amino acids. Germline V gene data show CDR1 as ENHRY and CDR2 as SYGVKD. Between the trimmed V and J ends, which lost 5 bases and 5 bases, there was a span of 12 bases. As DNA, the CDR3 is TGTGCCATCAGTTTACAGGACGAGACCGGGGAGCTGTTTTTT. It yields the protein CAISLQDETGELFF.

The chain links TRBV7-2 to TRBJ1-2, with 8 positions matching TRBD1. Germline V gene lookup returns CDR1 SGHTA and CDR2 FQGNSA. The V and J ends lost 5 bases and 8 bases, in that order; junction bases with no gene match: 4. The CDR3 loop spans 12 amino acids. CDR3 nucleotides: TGTGCCAGCAGCCCCCAGGGGGCGGGCTACACCTTC. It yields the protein CASSPQGAGYTF.

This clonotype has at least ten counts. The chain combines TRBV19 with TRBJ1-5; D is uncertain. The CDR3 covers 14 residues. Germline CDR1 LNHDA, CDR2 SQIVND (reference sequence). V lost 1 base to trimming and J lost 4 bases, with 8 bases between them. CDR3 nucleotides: TGTGCCAGTAGTATAGGTGGACTAAATCAGCCCCAGCATTTT. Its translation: CASSIGGLNQPQHF.

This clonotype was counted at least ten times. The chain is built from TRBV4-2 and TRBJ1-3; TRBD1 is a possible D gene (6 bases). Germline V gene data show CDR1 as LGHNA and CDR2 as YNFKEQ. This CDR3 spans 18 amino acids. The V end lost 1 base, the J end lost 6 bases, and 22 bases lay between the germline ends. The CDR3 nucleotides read TGTGCCAGCAGCCAAGTGCCATCGGACAGAGGGAGTTCAAACACCATATATTTT. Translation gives CASSQVPSDRGSSNTIYF.

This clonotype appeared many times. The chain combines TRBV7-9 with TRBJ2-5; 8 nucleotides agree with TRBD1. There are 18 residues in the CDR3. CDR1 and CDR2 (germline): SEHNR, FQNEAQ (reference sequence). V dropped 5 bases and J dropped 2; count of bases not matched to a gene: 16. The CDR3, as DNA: TGTGCCAGCAGCCCTTACAGGGGGAAGTATTTGTGGCAAGAGACCCAGTACTTC. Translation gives CASSPYRGKYLWQETQYF.

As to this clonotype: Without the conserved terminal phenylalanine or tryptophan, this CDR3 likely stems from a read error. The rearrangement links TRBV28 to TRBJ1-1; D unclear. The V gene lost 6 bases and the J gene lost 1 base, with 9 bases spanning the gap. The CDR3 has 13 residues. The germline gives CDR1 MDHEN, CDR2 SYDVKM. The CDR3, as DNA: TGTGCCAGCAGCGATCCAGGGAACACTGAAGCTTTCTCT. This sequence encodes CASSDPGNTEAFS.

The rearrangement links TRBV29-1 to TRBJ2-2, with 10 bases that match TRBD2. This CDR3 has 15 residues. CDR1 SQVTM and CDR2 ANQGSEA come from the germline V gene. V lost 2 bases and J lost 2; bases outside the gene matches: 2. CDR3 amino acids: CSVELAGVNTGELFF. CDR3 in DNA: TGCAGCGTTGAACTAGCGGGAGTTAACACCGGGGAGCTGTTTTTT.